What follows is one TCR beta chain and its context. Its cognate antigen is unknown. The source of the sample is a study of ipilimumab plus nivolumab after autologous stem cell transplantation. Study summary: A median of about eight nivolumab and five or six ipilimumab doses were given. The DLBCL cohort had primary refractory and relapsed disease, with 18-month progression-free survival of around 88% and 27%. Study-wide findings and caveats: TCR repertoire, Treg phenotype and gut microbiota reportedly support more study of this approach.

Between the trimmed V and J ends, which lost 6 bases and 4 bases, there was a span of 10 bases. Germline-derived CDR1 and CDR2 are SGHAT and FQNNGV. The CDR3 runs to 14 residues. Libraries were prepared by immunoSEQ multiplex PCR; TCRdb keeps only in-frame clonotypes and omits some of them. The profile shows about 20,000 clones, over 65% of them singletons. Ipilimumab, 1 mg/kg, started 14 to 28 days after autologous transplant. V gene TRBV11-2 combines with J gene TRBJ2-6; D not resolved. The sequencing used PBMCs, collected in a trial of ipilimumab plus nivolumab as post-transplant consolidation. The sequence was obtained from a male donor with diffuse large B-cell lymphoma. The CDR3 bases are TGTGCCAGCAGGAGGTTGACAGGGGCCAACGTCCTGACTTTC. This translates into CASRRLTGANVLTF.